Included here is one TCR beta chain sequence, with context. The antigen remains undetermined. The data were taken from a study of shared clonotypes between healthy human individuals. Study-wide findings and caveats: Against clonotypes common to all four donors, non-shared ones had lower generation probabilities.

Here immunoSEQ multiplex PCR was the method, and the copy in TCRdb shows in-frame clones only, minus some. The sample lists roughly 500,000 clones, approximately 95% seen once, with about 0.06% in the top ten. Germline CDR1 and CDR2: MDHEN and SYDVKM. The CDR3 covers 14 residues. J gave up 5 bases and V 7 bases, and 8 bases lay outside the gene matches. This TCR was sampled from a woman in her 30s in good health. Sequenced: naive CD4+ T cells sorted from blood. Subset here: CD45RA+ positively selected. This chain uses TRBV28 with TRBJ2-7; 10 nucleotides match TRBD1. The CDR3 here is CASTIGDRGHEQYF. In nucleotides, the CDR3 is TGTGCCAGCACCATAGGGGACAGGGGCCACGAGCAGTACTTC.